Included here is one T cell receptor (beta chain) sequence, with context. Its antigen is currently unknown. CDR3 size: 16 residues. CDR1 is MGHDK, CDR2 SYGVNS, per germline. V was clipped by 1 base and J by 6 bases, with 17 bases between them. It was with 60 Vbeta and 13 Jbeta primers that the PCR ran. Clones were read by immunoSEQ multiplex PCR, and TCRdb kept only the in-frame ones, dropping some. Of 150,000 to 200,000 clones listed, about three quarters are singletons. Whereas donors were nominally healthy upon sampling, unrecorded immune exposures were probable. This sample is part of a study of cytomegalovirus exposure and HLA in healthy donors. Notes on the study in general: The majority of CMV-associated TCR beta chains were reported as apparently HLA-restricted in a later analysis.

Sequenced input: PBMCs. The J gene is TRBJ2-3, the V gene TRBV25-1, with a weak D call TRBD2 (5 bases). The TCR was taken from a woman aged 40 to 50 in good health and CMV-seronegative. The DNA of the CDR3 is TGTGCCAGCAGTGAATCCCCTAGCCGAGGCCACGATACGCAGTATTTT. Translation: CASSESPSRGHDTQYF.